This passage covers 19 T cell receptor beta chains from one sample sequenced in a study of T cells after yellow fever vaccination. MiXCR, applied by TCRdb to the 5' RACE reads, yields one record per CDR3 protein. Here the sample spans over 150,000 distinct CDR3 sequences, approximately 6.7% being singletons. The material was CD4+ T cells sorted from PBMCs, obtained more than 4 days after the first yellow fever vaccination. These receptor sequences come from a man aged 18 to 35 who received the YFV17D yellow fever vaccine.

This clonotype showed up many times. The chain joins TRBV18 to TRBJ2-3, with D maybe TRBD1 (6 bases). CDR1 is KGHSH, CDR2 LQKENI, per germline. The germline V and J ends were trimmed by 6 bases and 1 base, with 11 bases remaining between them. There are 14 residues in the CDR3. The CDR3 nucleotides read TGTGCCAGCTCCATCCCAGGGGGCACAGATACGCAGTATTTT. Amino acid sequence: CASSIPGGTDTQYF.

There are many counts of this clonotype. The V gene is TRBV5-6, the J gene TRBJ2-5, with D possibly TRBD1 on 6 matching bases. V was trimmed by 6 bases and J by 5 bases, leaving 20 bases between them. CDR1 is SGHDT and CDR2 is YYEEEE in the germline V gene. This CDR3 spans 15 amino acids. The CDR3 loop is CASNPLAGALETQYF. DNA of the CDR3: TGTGCCAGCAACCCGCTGGCAGGGGCATTGGAGACCCAGTACTTC.

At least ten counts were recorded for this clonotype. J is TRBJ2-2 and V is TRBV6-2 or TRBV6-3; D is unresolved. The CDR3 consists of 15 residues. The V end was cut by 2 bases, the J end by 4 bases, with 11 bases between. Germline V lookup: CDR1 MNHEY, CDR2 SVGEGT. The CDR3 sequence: CASSYPREVTGELFF. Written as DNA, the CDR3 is TGTGCCAGCAGTTACCCTAGGGAAGTCACCGGGGAGCTGTTTTTT.

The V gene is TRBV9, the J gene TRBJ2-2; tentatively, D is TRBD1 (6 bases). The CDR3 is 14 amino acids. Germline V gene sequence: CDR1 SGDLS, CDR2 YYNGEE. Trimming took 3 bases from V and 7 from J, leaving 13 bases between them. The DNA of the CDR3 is TGTGCCAGCAGCGCAAGAACAGGGATCGGGGAGCTGTTTTTT. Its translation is CASSARTGIGELFF.

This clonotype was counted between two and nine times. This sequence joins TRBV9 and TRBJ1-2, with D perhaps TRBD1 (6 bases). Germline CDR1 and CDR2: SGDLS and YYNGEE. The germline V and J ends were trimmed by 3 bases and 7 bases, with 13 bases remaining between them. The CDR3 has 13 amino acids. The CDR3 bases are TGTGCCAGCAGCGGATTGACAGGCTTTGGCTACACCTTC. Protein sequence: CASSGLTGFGYTF.

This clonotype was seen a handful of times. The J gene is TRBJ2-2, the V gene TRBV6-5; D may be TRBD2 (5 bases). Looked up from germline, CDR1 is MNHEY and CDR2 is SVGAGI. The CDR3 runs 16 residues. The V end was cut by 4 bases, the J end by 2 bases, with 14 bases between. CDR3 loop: CASSSLGLLNTGELFF. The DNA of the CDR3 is TGTGCCAGCAGTTCCCTAGGACTCTTAAACACCGGGGAGCTGTTTTTT.

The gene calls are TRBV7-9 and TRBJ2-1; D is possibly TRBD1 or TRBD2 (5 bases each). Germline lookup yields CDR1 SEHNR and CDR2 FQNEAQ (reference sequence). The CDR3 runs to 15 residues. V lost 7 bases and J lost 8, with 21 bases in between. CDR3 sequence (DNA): TGTGCCAGCACCCAACTGGGGAAATGGGGGTATGAGCAGTTCTTC. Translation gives CASTQLGKWGYEQFF.

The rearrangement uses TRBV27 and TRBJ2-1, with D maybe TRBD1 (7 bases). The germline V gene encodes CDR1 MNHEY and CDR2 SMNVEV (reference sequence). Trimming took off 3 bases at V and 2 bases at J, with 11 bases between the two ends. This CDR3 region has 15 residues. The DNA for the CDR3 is TGTGCCAGCAGTTTTGCGGGACAGACCTACAATGAGCAGTTCTTC. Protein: CASSFAGQTYNEQFF.

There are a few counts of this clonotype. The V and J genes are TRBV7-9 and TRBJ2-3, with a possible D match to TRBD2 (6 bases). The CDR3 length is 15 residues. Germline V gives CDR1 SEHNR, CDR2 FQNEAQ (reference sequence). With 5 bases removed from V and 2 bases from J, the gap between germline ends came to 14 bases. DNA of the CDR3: TGTGCCAGCAGCCGACTAGGAAGTCCCACAGATACGCAGTATTTT. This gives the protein CASSRLGSPTDTQYF.

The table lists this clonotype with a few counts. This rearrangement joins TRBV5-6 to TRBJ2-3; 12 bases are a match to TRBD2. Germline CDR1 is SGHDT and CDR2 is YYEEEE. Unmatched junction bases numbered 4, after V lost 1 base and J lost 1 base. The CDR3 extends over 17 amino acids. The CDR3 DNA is TGTGCCAGCAGCTTGACTAGCGGGGGGCGGGGCACAGATACGCAGTATTTT. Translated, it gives CASSLTSGGRGTDTQYF. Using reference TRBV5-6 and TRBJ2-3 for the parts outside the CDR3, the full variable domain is DAGVTQSPTHLIKTRGQQVTLRCSPKSGHDTVSWYQQALGQGPQFIFQYYEEEERQRGNFPDRFSGHQFPNYSSELNVNALLLGDSALYLCASSLTSGGRGTDTQYFGPGTRLTVL.

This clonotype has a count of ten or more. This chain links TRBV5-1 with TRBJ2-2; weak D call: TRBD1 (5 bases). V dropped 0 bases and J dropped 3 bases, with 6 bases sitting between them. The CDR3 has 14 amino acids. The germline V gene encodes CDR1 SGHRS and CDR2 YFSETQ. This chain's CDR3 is CASSLARDTGELFF. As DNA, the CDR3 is TGCGCCAGCAGCTTGGCCAGGGACACCGGGGAGCTGTTTTTT.

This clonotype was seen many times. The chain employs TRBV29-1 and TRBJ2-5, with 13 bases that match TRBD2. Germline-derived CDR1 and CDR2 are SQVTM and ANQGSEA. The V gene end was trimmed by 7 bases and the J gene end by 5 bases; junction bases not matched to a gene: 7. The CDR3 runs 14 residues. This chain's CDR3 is CSATSTSGGETQYF. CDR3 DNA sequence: TGCAGCGCGACCTCGACTAGCGGGGGGGAGACCCAGTACTTC.

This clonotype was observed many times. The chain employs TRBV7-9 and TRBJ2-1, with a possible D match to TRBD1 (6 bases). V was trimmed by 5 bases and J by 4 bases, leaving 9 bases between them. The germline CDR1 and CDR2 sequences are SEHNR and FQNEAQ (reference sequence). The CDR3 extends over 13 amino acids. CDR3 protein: CASSAGTYNEQFF. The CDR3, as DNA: TGTGCCAGCAGCGCCGGGACATACAATGAGCAGTTCTTC.

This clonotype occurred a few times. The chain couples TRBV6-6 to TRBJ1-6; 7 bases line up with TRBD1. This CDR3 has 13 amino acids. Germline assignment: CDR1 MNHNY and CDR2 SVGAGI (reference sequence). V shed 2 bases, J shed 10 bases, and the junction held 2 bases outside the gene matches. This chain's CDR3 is CASSYGDRSPLHF. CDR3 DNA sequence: TGTGCCAGCAGTTACGGGGACAGATCACCCCTCCACTTT.

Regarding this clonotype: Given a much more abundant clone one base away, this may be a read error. The CDR3 protein is CASREGGGDTDTQYF. The CDR3 coding sequence is TGCGCCAGCAGGGAAGGAGGGGGCGACACAGATACGCAGTATTTT. J is TRBJ2-3 and V is TRBV5-1; D perhaps matches TRBD1 (7 bases). CDR3 length: 15 amino acids. Germline V lookup: CDR1 SGHRS, CDR2 YFSETQ. The V and J ends lost 5 bases and 2 bases respectively, with 15 bases between them.

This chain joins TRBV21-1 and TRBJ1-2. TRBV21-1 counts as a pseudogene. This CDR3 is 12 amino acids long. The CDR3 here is CASGPDGYGYTF. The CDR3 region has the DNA TGTGCCAGCGGGCCTGACGGCTATGGCTACACCTTC.

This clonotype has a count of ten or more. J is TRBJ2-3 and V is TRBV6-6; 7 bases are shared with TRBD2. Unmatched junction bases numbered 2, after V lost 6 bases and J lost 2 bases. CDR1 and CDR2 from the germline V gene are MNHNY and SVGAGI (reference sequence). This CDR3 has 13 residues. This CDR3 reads CASRLAVTDTQYF. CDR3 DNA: TGTGCCAGCAGGCTAGCGGTCACAGATACGCAGTATTTT.

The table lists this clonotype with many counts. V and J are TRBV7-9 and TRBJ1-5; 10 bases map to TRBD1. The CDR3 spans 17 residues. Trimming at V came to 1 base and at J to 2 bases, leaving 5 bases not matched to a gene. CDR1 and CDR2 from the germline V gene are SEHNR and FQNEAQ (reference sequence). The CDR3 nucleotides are TGTGCCAGCAGCTTAGGGGACAGGGGTTTTGGCAATCAGCCCCAGCATTTT. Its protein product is CASSLGDRGFGNQPQHF.

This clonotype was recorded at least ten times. This chain's CDR3 is CASSLFVQGADEQFF. CDR3 coding DNA: TGCGCCAGCAGCTTGTTCGTCCAGGGGGCGGATGAGCAGTTCTTC. This chain uses TRBV5-1 with TRBJ2-1; the match to TRBD1 covers 8 bases. The CDR3 loop spans 15 amino acids. Germline lookup yields CDR1 SGHRS and CDR2 YFSETQ. The V segment lost 1 base and the J segment 8 bases; nucleotides outside the gene matches: 8. The variable domain in full, with the rest retrieved from reference TRBV5-1 and TRBJ2-1, is KAGVTQTPRYLIKTRGQQVTLSCSPISGHRSVSWYQQTPGQGLQFLFEYFSETQRNKGNFPGRFSGRQFSNSRSEMNVSTLELGDSALYLCASSLFVQGADEQFFGPGTRLTVL.